These T cell receptor beta chains were read from a single sample in a study of blood T cell repertoires in COVID-19. The repertoire was sequenced with immunoSEQ multiplex PCR; TCRdb's copy has only in-frame clones and lacks some. Of about 120,000 clones in the sample, approximately 92% were seen once. The specimen sequenced was peripheral blood. These receptors all stem from a man between 65 and 85 years old with active or convalescent COVID-19. Both conserved end residues are part of each CDR3.

J | V | CDR3
TRBJ1-1 | TRBV11-3 | CASSLGAFSNTEAFF
TRBJ1-2 | TRBV29-1 | CSVGETGMGYTF
TRBJ2-7 | TRBV18 | CASSPPQIYYEQYF
TRBJ2-5 | TRBV18 | CASSPPGQGGETQYF
TRBJ2-7 | TRBV19 | CASSIEGREQYF
TRBJ1-6 | TRBV6-6 | CASSTTGGVTSPLHF
TRBJ2-1 | TRBV27 | CASSAASSYNEQFF
TRBJ1-1 | TRBV19 | CASNDRGWTEAFF
TRBJ2-4 | TRBV5-4 | CASSLRGIQGGAKNIQYF
TRBJ1-6 | TRBV4-1 | CASSQELSYNSPLHF
TRBJ2-1 | TRBV20-1 | CSASSLYNEQFF
TRBJ1-2 | TRBV5-4 | CASSPWTVNYGYTF
TRBJ2-2 | TRBV2 | CASWGAGELFF
TRBJ2-3 | TRBV5-5 | CASSQRLADRGTQYF
TRBJ1-2 | TRBV5-1 | CASSVSRGQNYGYTF
TRBJ2-1 | TRBV10-1 | CASSRAPGTSNEQFF
TRBJ1-6 | TRBV5-1 | CASSPTGGVDSPLHF
TRBJ2-4 | TRBV27 | CASREQGLAKNIQYF
TRBJ2-1 | TRBV6-2/TRBV6-3 | CASSYSLARDEQFF
TRBJ1-2 | TRBV9 | CASSEGTGLRYYGYTF
TRBJ1-5 | TRBV30 | CAWSAQEGAHQPQHF
TRBJ2-1 | TRBV29-1 | CSGRTSGWDNEQFF
TRBJ1-3 | TRBV10-1 | CASSSQGNTIYF
TRBJ2-7 | TRBV3-1/TRBV3-2 | CASSPTGGARSEQYF
TRBJ1-1 | TRBV9 | CASSVAVNTEAFF
TRBJ2-1 | TRBV30 | CAWSRGTSDNGEQFF
TRBJ2-3 | TRBV13 | CASSAGTGDFVTQYF